This T cell receptor beta chain was obtained from a study of CD4 T cells in relation to SARS-CoV-2 and coronaviruses. For the study at large: After 10 days of antigen culture, PBMC TCR beta CDR3s were sequenced. Controls used an HIV-1 Nef peptide pool or no peptide.

Some clones are missing from TCRdb's copy, which holds only in-frame ones; the method was immunoSEQ multiplex PCR. The data contain about 27,000 clones, 75% to 85% of them singletons. Before the COVID-19 pandemic, during about 2011-2019, CD4+ T cells were taken from unexposed donors. Isolation of CD4+ T cells took place after about 9 days in culture. Unexposed-donor CD4+ T cells were probed with SARS-CoV-2 S/N and four cold-coronavirus spikes, cells permitting. Cultures received half-medium IL-2 refreshes on days 3 and 7. For this clone: Its antigen is unidentified.

The CDR3 sequence is 19 residues long. Trimming at V came to 0 bases and at J to 2 bases, leaving 9 bases not matched to a gene. The germline V gene encodes CDR1 LGHDT and CDR2 YNNKEL (reference sequence). This sequence was found in a human donor in good health. Specimen: CD4+ T cells from PBMCs, cultured in vitro. The gene calls are TRBV3-1 (or the pseudogene TRBV3-2) and TRBJ2-2; TRBD2 matches 10 bases. CDR3 sequence (DNA): TGTGCCAGCAGCCAAGAGGCTAGCGGGAGAGGCCGTAACACCGGGGAGCTGTTTTTT. It yields the protein CASSQEASGRGRNTGELFF.